The 8 T cell receptor beta chains below come from one sample, sequenced in a study of neurological immune-mediated disorders (dated by TCRdb to 2018 to 2020). Library generation was performed with 5' RACE. The reads were generated on an Illumina HiSeq 2500. TCRdb handled the public reads itself, with Q25 trimming in fastp and clone calling in MiXCR, and kept productive beta chains. Rows with one shared CDR3 protein collapse into an entry with the most common genes and DNA. This sample holds 30,000 to 45,000 distinct CDR3 sequences; approximately 10% were observed only once. The top ten clones comprise approximately 4.1% of the sample. Source material: CD4+ T cells from blood. The receptors derive from a woman in her 30s with HTLV-1-associated myelopathy (HAM/TSP).

This clonotype appeared many times. The V and J genes are TRBV5-5 and TRBJ2-7; TRBD1 might be the D (6 bases). The length of the CDR3 is 15 residues. CDR1 and CDR2 from the germline V gene are SGHKS and YYEKEE (reference sequence). V was clipped by 0 bases and J by 3 bases, with 13 bases between them. CDR3 sequence (DNA): TGTGCCAGCAGCTTGGAGACAGGCTACAACTACGAGCAGTACTTC. This codes for CASSLETGYNYEQYF.

In this sample, this clonotype turned up many times. The chain uses TRBV10-3 and TRBJ2-3; possibly TRBD1 for D (5 bases). This CDR3 is 14 amino acids long. With 11 bases removed from V and 4 bases from J, the gap between germline ends came to 19 bases. The germline V gene has CDR1 ENHRY and CDR2 SYGVKD. CDR3 residues: CASRGAGEADTQYF. Here the CDR3 DNA reads TGTGCCTCGCGTGGGGCCGGTGAGGCAGATACGCAGTATTTT.

This clonotype was counted a few times. V gene TRBV19 combines with J gene TRBJ2-6, with TRBD1 matching 8 bases. CDR1 and CDR2 (germline): LNHDA, SQIVND (reference sequence). J lost 2 bases, V lost 5 bases, and 2 bases had no gene match. This CDR3 comprises 15 residues. The CDR3, as DNA: TGTGCCAGTAGTGCGGGACAGGCTGGGGCCAACGTCCTGACTTTC. It is translated as CASSAGQAGANVLTF.

In this sample, this clonotype turned up many times. J is TRBJ1-5 and V is TRBV10-3; no clear D gene. CDR3 length: 15 amino acids. Germline values: CDR1 ENHRY, CDR2 SYGVKD. Between the trimmed V and J ends, which lost 5 bases and 0 bases, there was a span of 11 bases. For the CDR3, the DNA is TGTGCCATCAGTTTTACCGGGGATAGCAATCAGCCCCAGCATTTT. It specifies CAISFTGDSNQPQHF.

This clonotype was counted at least ten times. The rearrangement joins TRBV29-1 to TRBJ2-2; D perhaps matches TRBD1 (6 bases). Trimming took 5 bases from V and 2 from J, leaving 12 bases between them. This CDR3 spans 14 amino acids. Germline loops: CDR1 SQVTM, CDR2 ANQGSEA. For the CDR3, the DNA is TGCAGCGTTCTCAAGACAGGAAACACCGGGGAGCTGTTTTTT. This translates into CSVLKTGNTGELFF.

This clonotype was detected ten times or more. The V and J genes are TRBV2 and TRBJ2-2; possible D gene TRBD1, 6 bases. CDR1 and CDR2 from the germline V gene are SNHLY and FYNNEI. V was pared by 4 bases and J by 3 bases, with 12 bases between. This CDR3 region has 15 residues. CDR3 protein: CASSAQGLDTGELFF. CDR3 DNA: TGTGCCAGCAGTGCGCAGGGGCTTGACACCGGGGAGCTGTTTTTT.

In its sample, this clonotype was seen many times. This rearrangement joins TRBV20-1 to TRBJ1-1, with D perhaps TRBD1 (5 bases). V dropped 7 bases and J dropped 0 bases, with 9 bases sitting between them. The CDR3 loop spans 12 amino acids. Germline CDR1 reads DFQATT; CDR2 reads SNEGSKA (reference sequence). The CDR3 sequence is CSGAGMNTEAFF. CDR3 nucleotide sequence: TGCAGTGGAGCAGGGATGAACACTGAAGCTTTCTTT.

This chain uses TRBV5-1 with TRBJ2-5, with a tentative D call TRBD1 (5 bases). Trimming took off 0 bases at V and 3 bases at J, with 15 bases between the two ends. Germline-derived CDR1 and CDR2 are SGHRS and YFSETQ. This CDR3 is built from 16 residues. CDR3 sequence: CASSLAYWGHKETQYF. The CDR3, as DNA: TGCGCCAGCAGCTTGGCCTATTGGGGCCACAAAGAGACCCAGTACTTC.